The rows below give T cell receptor beta chains drawn from one sample of a study of cytomegalovirus exposure and HLA in healthy donors. TCRdb's table, derived via immunoSEQ multiplex PCR, lists solely in-frame clones and lacks some. The table shows 150,000 to 200,000 clones, with roughly 80% occurring only once. The sample comprised PBMCs. These receptor sequences come from a woman under 30 in good health and CMV-seronegative. The conserved cysteine and the conserved F or W are not part of the CDR3 here. Rows give clone size only sometimes, using once, few, many, or a class for an expanded clone.

V,J,size,CDR3
TRBV6-6,TRBJ1-1,.,ASSFRVREGTEAF
TRBV11-2,TRBJ2-3,.,ASSLALSGGEDTQY
TRBV6-5,TRBJ2-5,.,ASSYSTAGETQY
TRBV27,TRBJ1-5,.,ASSLSPGGHQPQH
TRBV7-2,TRBJ1-4,.,ASSLGSVGSEKLF
TRBV19,TRBJ2-3,.,ASSAGTGGRADTQY
TRBV11-3,TRBJ2-1,few,ASSSDISEQF
TRBV7-8,TRBJ1-1,.,ASSLVAQVKNTEAF
TRBV5-5,TRBJ2-1,.,ASSLNLRDRVLGQF
TRBV7-6,TRBJ2-5,.,ASSFTGLGETQY
TRBV28,TRBJ1-2,.,ASSLDDSYGYT
TRBV27,TRBJ1-1,.,ASSFTMNTEAF